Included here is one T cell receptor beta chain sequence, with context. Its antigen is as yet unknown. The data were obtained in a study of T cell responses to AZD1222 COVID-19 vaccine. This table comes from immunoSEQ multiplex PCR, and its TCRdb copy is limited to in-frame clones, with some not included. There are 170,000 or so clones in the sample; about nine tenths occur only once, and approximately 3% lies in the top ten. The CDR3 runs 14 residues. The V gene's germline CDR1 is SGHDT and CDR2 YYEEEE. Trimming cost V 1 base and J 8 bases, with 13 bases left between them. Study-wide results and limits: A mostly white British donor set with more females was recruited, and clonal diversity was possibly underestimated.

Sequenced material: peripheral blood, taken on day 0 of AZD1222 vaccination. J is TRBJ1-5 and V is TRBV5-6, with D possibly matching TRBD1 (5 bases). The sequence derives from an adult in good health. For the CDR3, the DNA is TGTGCCAGCAGCTTGTGGGCAGGGACGAAGCCCCAGCATTTT. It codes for CASSLWAGTKPQHF.